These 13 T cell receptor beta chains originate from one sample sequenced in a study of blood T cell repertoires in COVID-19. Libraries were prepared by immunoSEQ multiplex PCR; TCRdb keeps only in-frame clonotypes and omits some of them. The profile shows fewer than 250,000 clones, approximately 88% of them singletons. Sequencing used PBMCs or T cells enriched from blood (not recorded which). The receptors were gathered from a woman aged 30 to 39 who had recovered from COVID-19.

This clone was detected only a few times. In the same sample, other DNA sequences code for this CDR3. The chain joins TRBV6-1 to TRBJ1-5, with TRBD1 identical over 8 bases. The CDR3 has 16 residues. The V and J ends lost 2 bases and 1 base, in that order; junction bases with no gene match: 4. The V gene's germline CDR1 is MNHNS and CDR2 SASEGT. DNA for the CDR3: TGTGCCAGCAGTGAATGGACAGGGACGAGCAATCAGCCCCAGCATTTT. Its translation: CASSEWTGTSNQPQHF.

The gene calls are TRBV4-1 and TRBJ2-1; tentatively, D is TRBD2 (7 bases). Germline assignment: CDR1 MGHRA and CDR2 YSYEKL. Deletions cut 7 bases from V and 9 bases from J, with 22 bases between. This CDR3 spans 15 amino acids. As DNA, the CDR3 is TGCGCCAGCAACGGACCTGGCGGACTAGGGGGTGAGCAGTTCTTC. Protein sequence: CASNGPGGLGGEQFF.

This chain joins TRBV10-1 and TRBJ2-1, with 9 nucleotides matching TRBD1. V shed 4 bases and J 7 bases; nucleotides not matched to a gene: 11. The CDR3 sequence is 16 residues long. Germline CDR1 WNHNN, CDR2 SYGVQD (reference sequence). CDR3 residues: CASSALGTGTRNEQFF. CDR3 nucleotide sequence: TGCGCCAGCAGTGCCCTCGGGACAGGGACGAGGAATGAGCAGTTCTTC.

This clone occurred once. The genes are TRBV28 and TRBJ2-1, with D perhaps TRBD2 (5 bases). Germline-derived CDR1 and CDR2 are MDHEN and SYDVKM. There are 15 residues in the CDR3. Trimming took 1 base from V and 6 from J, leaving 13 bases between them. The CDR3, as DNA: TGTGCCAGCAGTTTATCCGGGGAGCCTGGCAATGAGCAGTTCTTC. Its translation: CASSLSGEPGNEQFF.

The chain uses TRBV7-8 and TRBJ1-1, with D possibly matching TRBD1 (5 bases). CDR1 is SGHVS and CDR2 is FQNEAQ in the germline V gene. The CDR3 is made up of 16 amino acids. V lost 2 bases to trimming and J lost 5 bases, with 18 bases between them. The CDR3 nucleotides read TGTGCCAGCAGCTTACCGCCGGGACTTCTAAGTACTGAAGCTTTCTTT. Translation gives CASSLPPGLLSTEAFF. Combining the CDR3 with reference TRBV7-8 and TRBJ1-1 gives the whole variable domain GAGVSQSPRYKVAKRGQDVALRCDPISGHVSLFWYQQALGQGPEFLTYFQNEAQLDKSGLPSDRFFAERPEGSVSTLKIQRTQQEDSAVYLCASSLPPGLLSTEAFFGQGTRLTVV.

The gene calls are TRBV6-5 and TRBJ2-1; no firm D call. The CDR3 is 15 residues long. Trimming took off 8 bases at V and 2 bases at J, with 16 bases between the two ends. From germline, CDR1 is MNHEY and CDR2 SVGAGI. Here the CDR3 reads CASRSPLSPYNEQFF. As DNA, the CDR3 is TGTGCCAGCCGTAGCCCCTTATCGCCCTACAATGAGCAGTTCTTC.

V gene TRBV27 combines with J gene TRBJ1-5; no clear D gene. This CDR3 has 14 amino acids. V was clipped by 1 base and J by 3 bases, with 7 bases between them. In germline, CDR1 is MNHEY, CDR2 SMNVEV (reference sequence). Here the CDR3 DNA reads TGTGCCAGCAGTTTATACAGATTCAATCAGCCCCAGCATTTT. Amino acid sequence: CASSLYRFNQPQHF.

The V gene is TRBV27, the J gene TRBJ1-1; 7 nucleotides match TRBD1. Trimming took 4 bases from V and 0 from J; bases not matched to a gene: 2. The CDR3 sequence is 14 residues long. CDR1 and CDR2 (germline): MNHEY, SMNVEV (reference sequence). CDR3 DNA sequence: TGTGCCAGCAGTTCGGACAGGTTGAACACTGAAGCTTTCTTT. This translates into CASSSDRLNTEAFF.

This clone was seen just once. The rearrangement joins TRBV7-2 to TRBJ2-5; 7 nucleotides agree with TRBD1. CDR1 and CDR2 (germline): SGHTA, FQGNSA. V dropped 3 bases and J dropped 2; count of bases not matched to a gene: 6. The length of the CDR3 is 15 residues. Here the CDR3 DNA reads TGTGCCAGCAGCTTTAGACAGGGAGTTCAAGAGACCCAGTACTTC. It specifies CASSFRQGVQETQYF.

The CDR3 here is CASSLGGGGYEQYF. Written as DNA, the CDR3 is TGTGCCAGCAGCTTAGGCGGAGGAGGCTACGAGCAGTACTTC. This sequence joins TRBV7-6 and TRBJ2-7, with D possibly TRBD2 on 5 matching bases. This CDR3 is built from 14 residues. Trimming removed 1 base at V and 3 bases at J, with 10 bases between. The germline gives CDR1 SGHVS, CDR2 FNYEAQ.

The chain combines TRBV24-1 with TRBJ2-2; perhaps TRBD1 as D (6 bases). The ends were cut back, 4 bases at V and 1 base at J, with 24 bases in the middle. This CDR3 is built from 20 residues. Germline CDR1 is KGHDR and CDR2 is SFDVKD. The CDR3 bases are TGTGCCACCAGTGACCGACGACCCTCCTGGGGGCAGGAGAACACCGGGGAGCTGTTTTTT. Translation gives CATSDRRPSWGQENTGELFF.

CDR3 residues: CASSLMQQTAATNEKLFF. DNA of the CDR3: TGTGCCAGCAGCTTAATGCAACAAACAGCAGCAACTAATGAAAAACTGTTTTTT. The chain joins TRBV7-2 to TRBJ1-4; D gene uncertain. With 2 bases removed from V and 0 bases from J, the gap between germline ends came to 16 bases. The germline gives CDR1 SGHTA, CDR2 FQGNSA. CDR3 length: 18 amino acids.

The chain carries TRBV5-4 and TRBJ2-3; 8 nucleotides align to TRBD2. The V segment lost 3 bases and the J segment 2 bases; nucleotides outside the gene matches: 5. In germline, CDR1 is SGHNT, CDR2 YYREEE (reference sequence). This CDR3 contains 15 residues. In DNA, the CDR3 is TGTGCCAGCAGCTCCGGGGGGGTAAACACAGATACGCAGTATTTT. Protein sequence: CASSSGGVNTDTQYF.